The next 21 T cell receptor beta chains were all read from a single sample in a study of blood T cells in healthy people across ages (dated by TCRdb to the mid-2010s). Receptors were amplified or captured by 5' RACE. The sequencing machine was an Illumina HiSeq 2500. A second PCR of about 7 to 12 cycles was performed with a sample-barcoded 5' primer and a J-beta primer mix. TCRdb passed the public sequencing reads through fastp at Q25 and MiXCR, retaining productive beta sequences. Entries that share a CDR3 protein sequence are merged under the most common genes and DNA. Across this sample there are about 1.4 million distinct CDR3 sequences, with roughly 59% seen only once. About 6.3% of the sample comes from the top ten. Material for sequencing was blood. Source of these receptors: a man younger than 30 in good health.

In this sample, this clonotype turned up a few times. The chain links TRBV12-3 or TRBV12-4 to TRBJ2-5, with TRBD1 as a possible D gene (5 bases). The CDR3 length is 15 residues. Trimming shortened V by 5 bases and J by 2 bases, and 15 bases separated the two germline ends. CDR3 sequence: CASSPLGAAQETQYF. The CDR3 DNA sequence: TGTGCCAGCAGTCCGCTAGGGGCAGCTCAAGAGACCCAGTACTTC.

The chain couples TRBV29-1 to TRBJ2-1, with TRBD2 as a possible D gene (6 bases). The germline gives CDR1 SQVTM, CDR2 ANQGSEA. Trimming pared 1 base from V and 9 bases from J, leaving 10 bases between. CDR3 length equals 12 residues. The CDR3 DNA reads TGCAGCGTTGAAGTGGGGAGGCTTGAGCAGTTCTTC. Protein: CSVEVGRLEQFF.

V is TRBV4-1 and J is TRBJ2-1; D is ambiguous. Trimming pared 0 bases from V and 6 bases from J, leaving 12 bases between. CDR3 length: 15 residues. Germline-derived CDR1 and CDR2 are MGHRA and YSYEKL. The CDR3 protein is CASSQDMGVANEQFF. CDR3 coding DNA: TGCGCCAGCAGCCAAGATATGGGCGTAGCCAATGAGCAGTTCTTC.

The chain has TRBV27 and TRBJ2-1; perhaps TRBD1 as D (5 bases). The CDR3 is 11 residues long. The V end was cut by 4 bases, the J end by 10 bases, with 8 bases between. Germline V CDR1 and CDR2: MNHEY, SMNVEV (reference sequence). CDR3 nucleotides: TGTGCCAGCAGTTCGTACAGGGAGCAGTTCTTC. This encodes CASSSYREQFF.

J is TRBJ1-1 and V is TRBV10-3; D remains ambiguous. Per the germline V gene, CDR1 is ENHRY and CDR2 is SYGVKD. Trimming removed 10 bases from V and 1 base from J, with 19 bases in between. This CDR3 has 15 amino acids. In DNA, the CDR3 is TGTGCCACCAGCGAGGGCGGGGTCTCGAACACTGAAGCTTTCTTT. Translated, it gives CATSEGGVSNTEAFF.

For the CDR3, the DNA is TGTGCCATCAGTGAGTCTCGGGCGGGGGCCTACGAGCAGTACTTC. It encodes CAISESRAGAYEQYF. The chain uses TRBV10-3 and TRBJ2-7, with TRBD2 identical over 7 bases. The CDR3 extends over 15 amino acids. V trimming: 0 bases; J trimming: 2 bases; junction bases outside the gene matches: 4. Germline CDR1 and CDR2: ENHRY and SYGVKD.

V usage is TRBV2 and J usage is TRBJ2-3, with 7 nucleotides matching TRBD1. This CDR3 comprises 16 residues. Germline V gene lookup returns CDR1 SNHLY and CDR2 FYNNEI. The ends lost 0 bases at V and 1 base at J; junction bases unmatched: 4. The CDR3 protein is CASSEALQGGTDTQYF. CDR3 in DNA: TGTGCCAGCAGTGAAGCACTTCAGGGGGGCACAGATACGCAGTATTTT.

The V call is TRBV27, the J call TRBJ1-2; D is perhaps TRBD1 (5 bases). The CDR3 contains 13 residues. V lost 6 bases to trimming and J lost 6 bases, with 14 bases between them. CDR1 MNHEY and CDR2 SMNVEV come from the germline V gene (reference sequence). The DNA for the CDR3 is TGTGCCAGCAGAAGGGGCGCGGTAAATGGCTACACCTTC. This gives the protein CASRRGAVNGYTF.

The chain carries TRBV3-1 and TRBJ2-7; D remains ambiguous. V lost 0 bases and J lost 4, with 13 bases in between. Germline assignment: CDR1 LGHDT and CDR2 YNNKEL (reference sequence). The CDR3 length is 15 residues. DNA of the CDR3: TGTGCCAGCAGCCAAGACCTCGGTGTTCCGTACGAGCAGTACTTC. It is translated as CASSQDLGVPYEQYF.

The chain uses TRBV9 and TRBJ2-7; D gene unclear. Germline-derived CDR1 and CDR2 are SGDLS and YYNGEE. The length of the CDR3 is 14 residues. Trimming left V 0 bases short and J 4 bases short, with 11 bases between. The CDR3 is CASSVAAGSYEQYF. DNA for the CDR3: TGTGCCAGCAGCGTAGCTGCAGGCTCTTACGAGCAGTACTTC.

In its sample, this clonotype was seen many times. This rearrangement joins TRBV12-3 or TRBV12-4 to TRBJ2-7; TRBD1 aligns across 7 bases. The CDR3 runs to 14 residues. With V trimmed by 4 bases and J by 2 bases, 5 bases remained unmatched. CDR3 residues: CASSSGTAAYEQYF. CDR3 in DNA: TGTGCCAGCAGTTCCGGGACAGCCGCCTACGAGCAGTACTTC.

This chain uses TRBV10-3 with TRBJ2-3, with 9 bases matching TRBD1. V gave up 3 bases and J gave up 4 bases; unmatched junction bases: 8. This CDR3 comprises 16 residues. Per germline, CDR1 ENHRY and CDR2 SYGVKD. This CDR3 reads CAISDRRRTGADTQYF. Written as DNA, the CDR3 is TGTGCCATCAGTGACCGCCGAAGGACAGGGGCAGATACGCAGTATTTT.

This clonotype was recorded only once. The chain employs TRBV21-1 and TRBJ2-1; the table names TRBD2, a call not compared with the DNA. TRBV21-1 is a listed pseudogene. The CDR3 has 16 amino acids. The CDR3 spells CASSKADGGALNEQFF. CDR3 nucleotide sequence: TGTGCCAGCAGCAAAGCGGACGGGGGGGCCTTAAATGAGCAGTTCTTC.

This rearrangement joins TRBV29-1 to TRBJ2-5, with D uncertain. CDR3 length equals 11 residues. The germline gives CDR1 SQVTM, CDR2 ANQGSEA. V lost 4 bases to trimming and J lost 5 bases, with 8 bases between them. The chain's CDR3 is CSVVLLETQYF. CDR3 bases: TGCAGCGTTGTACTCCTGGAGACCCAGTACTTC.

This clonotype was detected only a few times. This chain uses TRBV5-1 with TRBJ2-6; D remains ambiguous. V lost 3 bases and J 2 bases, leaving 15 bases between the germline ends. The CDR3 is 17 amino acids. CDR1 is SGHRS and CDR2 is YFSETQ in the germline V gene. Written as DNA, the CDR3 is TGCGCCAGCAGCTGGGTAGTGGGCTCGGCTGGGGCCAACGTCCTGACTTTC. This encodes CASSWVVGSAGANVLTF. Full variable domain (missing parts from reference TRBV5-1 and TRBJ2-6): KAGVTQTPRYLIKTRGQQVTLSCSPISGHRSVSWYQQTPGQGLQFLFEYFSETQRNKGNFPGRFSGRQFSNSRSEMNVSTLELGDSALYLCASSWVVGSAGANVLTFGAGSRLTVL.

This chain links TRBV9 with TRBJ1-6; unclear D gene. Germline V gene data show CDR1 as SGDLS and CDR2 as YYNGEE. This CDR3 has 15 amino acids. Trimming took off 4 bases at V and 1 base at J, with 9 bases between the two ends. The chain's CDR3 is CASSRAGSYNSPLHF. The CDR3, as DNA: TGTGCCAGCAGCAGGGCGGGGTCCTATAATTCACCCCTCCACTTT.

V is TRBV20-1 and J is TRBJ2-7; the match to TRBD1 covers 11 bases. The CDR3 is 17 residues long. Germline loops: CDR1 DFQATT, CDR2 SNEGSKA (reference sequence). V gave up 5 bases and J gave up 0 bases; unmatched junction bases: 12. In DNA, the CDR3 is TGCAGTGCTGGAAGGACAGGGGGCGAACCAACCTCCTACGAGCAGTACTTC. Residues: CSAGRTGGEPTSYEQYF.

This clonotype was seen just once. The J gene is TRBJ1-2, the V gene TRBV29-1; 9 nucleotides align to TRBD1. The V gene's germline CDR1 is SQVTM and CDR2 ANQGSEA. The J segment lost 4 bases and the V segment lost 3 bases, leaving 6 bases of the junction unmatched. This CDR3 has 14 amino acids. This chain's CDR3 is CSVDSGQGIYGYTF. CDR3 DNA sequence: TGCAGCGTTGATTCTGGACAGGGGATCTATGGCTACACCTTC. The entire variable domain, with the rest obtained from reference TRBV29-1 and TRBJ1-2, is as follows: SAVISQKPSRDICQRGTSLTIQCQVDSQVTMMFWYRQQPGQSLTLIATANQGSEATYESGFVIDKFPISRPNLTFSTLTVSNMSPEDSSIYLCSVDSGQGIYGYTFGSGTRLTVV.

This chain joins TRBV11-2 and TRBJ2-5; D possibly corresponds to TRBD2 (6 bases). The closer fit of TRBJ2-7 to the DNA end suggests the J call may be wrong. The CDR3 runs to 13 residues. Looked up from germline, CDR1 is SGHAT and CDR2 is FQNNGV. CDR3 nucleotides: TGTGCCAGCAGCTTAGTTAGGGAGGACGAGCAGTACTTC. It translates to CASSLVREDEQYF.

The chain combines TRBV10-3 with TRBJ1-1; a weak D match, TRBD1 (5 bases). This CDR3 is built from 13 residues. Germline assignment: CDR1 ENHRY and CDR2 SYGVKD. V lost 2 bases and J 6 bases, leaving 10 bases between the germline ends. The CDR3 is CAISETQGSEAFF. In nucleotides, the CDR3 is TGTGCCATCAGTGAGACTCAGGGTTCTGAAGCTTTCTTT.

The genes are TRBV20-1 and TRBJ1-5; D perhaps matches TRBD1 (5 bases). CDR3 size: 13 residues. Trimming removed 5 bases at V and 0 bases at J, with 8 bases between. Per germline, CDR1 DFQATT and CDR2 SNEGSKA (reference sequence). The CDR3 spells CSALTVSNQPQHF. In DNA form, the CDR3 reads TGCAGTGCTTTGACAGTTAGCAATCAGCCCCAGCATTTT.